The 27 T cell receptor beta chains below were found in one sample sequenced in a study of T cells after yellow fever vaccination. TCRdb independently ran MiXCR on the 5' RACE reads; one entry per CDR3 protein. Of approximately 300,000 distinct CDR3 sequences detected, roughly 13% appear once; the ten largest clones hold roughly 0.5%. Material: CD4+ T cells sorted from PBMCs, obtained 45 days after the yellow fever booster vaccination. Receptors were obtained from a man aged 30 to 39 who received the YFV17D yellow fever vaccine.

This clonotype has a count of ten or more. This rearrangement joins TRBV7-3 to TRBJ1-1, with 9 bases lining up with TRBD1. V was clipped by 5 bases and J by 1 base; unmatched bases: 2. Germline loops: CDR1 SGHTA, CDR2 FQGTGA. The CDR3 is 14 residues long. The CDR3 here is CASSLDRGNTEAFF. For the CDR3, the DNA is TGTGCCAGCAGCCTGGACAGGGGGAACACTGAAGCTTTCTTT. The full variable domain, its missing parts supplied by reference TRBV7-3 and TRBJ1-1, is GAGVSQTPSNKVTEKGKYVELRCDPISGHTALYWYRQSLGQGPEFLIYFQGTGAADDSGLPNDRFFAVRPEGSVSTLKIQRTERGDSAVYLCASSLDRGNTEAFFGQGTRLTVV.

This clonotype was counted many times. The chain recombines TRBV20-1 with TRBJ2-6, with a tentative D call TRBD2 (6 bases). Between the trimmed V and J ends, which lost 6 bases and 1 base, there was a span of 13 bases. The CDR3 sequence is 15 residues long. Germline assignment: CDR1 DFQATT and CDR2 SNEGSKA (reference sequence). Written as DNA, the CDR3 is TGCAGTGCATCCCGGAGGGAGTCTGGGGCCAACGTCCTGACTTTC. It translates to CSASRRESGANVLTF.

The rearrangement joins TRBV12-3 or TRBV12-4 to TRBJ2-7, with D possibly matching TRBD2 (6 bases). The CDR3 sequence is 12 residues long. V lost 8 bases, J lost 1 base, and 9 bases lay in between. The CDR3 loop reads CASGRDSYEQYF. As DNA, the CDR3 is TGTGCCAGCGGGCGGGATTCCTACGAGCAGTACTTC.

This clonotype was recorded a few times. V and J are TRBV5-6 and TRBJ2-7; D may be TRBD1 (5 bases). V was shortened by 2 bases and J by 5 bases, with 11 bases between the two germline ends. Germline V lookup: CDR1 SGHDT, CDR2 YYEEEE. CDR3 length equals 13 residues. The CDR3 DNA follows: TGTGCCAGCAGCTTTCCTAGGGGCGACGAGCAGTACTTC. Its translation: CASSFPRGDEQYF.

The J gene is TRBJ2-7, the V gene TRBV5-1, with 7 bases fitting TRBD1. V lost 1 base, J lost 4 bases, and 5 bases stayed unmatched. CDR3 length equals 14 residues. The germline gives CDR1 SGHRS, CDR2 YFSETQ. The CDR3 DNA follows: TGCGCCAGCAGCTTGAAGGGGACAGCTTACGAGCAGTACTTC. It yields the protein CASSLKGTAYEQYF. Combining the CDR3 with reference TRBV5-1 and TRBJ2-7 gives the whole variable domain KAGVTQTPRYLIKTRGQQVTLSCSPISGHRSVSWYQQTPGQGLQFLFEYFSETQRNKGNFPGRFSGRQFSNSRSEMNVSTLELGDSALYLCASSLKGTAYEQYFGPGTRLTVT.

The V gene is TRBV12-3 or TRBV12-4, the J gene TRBJ1-1, with TRBD1 identical over 7 bases. V was pared by 6 bases and J by 2 bases, with 6 bases of the junction left unmatched. The CDR3 extends over 14 amino acids. The CDR3 nucleotides are TGTGCCAGCAGACAAAGGGGGCTAAACACTGAAGCTTTCTTT. This gives the protein CASRQRGLNTEAFF.

This clonotype was counted between two and nine times. The J gene is TRBJ2-3, the V gene TRBV29-1; a weak D match, TRBD2 (5 bases). Germline CDR1 and CDR2: SQVTM and ANQGSEA. This CDR3 comprises 13 residues. V was clipped by 4 bases and J by 4 bases, with 12 bases between them. DNA of the CDR3: TGCAGCGTTGGATTGGGAGTTCCAGATACGCAGTATTTT. Protein sequence: CSVGLGVPDTQYF.

Many counts were recorded for this clonotype. V gene TRBV9 combines with J gene TRBJ2-1; D is possibly TRBD1 (5 bases). CDR3 length: 12 residues. With 4 bases removed from V and 12 bases from J, the gap between germline ends came to 14 bases. Germline CDR1 and CDR2: SGDLS and YYNGEE. The CDR3 DNA reads TGTGCCAGCAGCAAGGACACCAGCAGGCAGTTCTTC. It is translated as CASSKDTSRQFF.

There are many counts of this clonotype. V and J are TRBV4-2 and TRBJ2-1, with 12 bases that match TRBD2. The V gene's germline CDR1 is LGHNA and CDR2 YNFKEQ. J gave up 7 bases and V 0 bases, and 7 bases lay outside the gene matches. The length of the CDR3 is 17 residues. The CDR3 region has the DNA TGTGCCAGCAGCCAAGAGTTTAGAACTAGCGGGAGGAATGAGCAGTTCTTC. It codes for CASSQEFRTSGRNEQFF.

This clonotype was counted many times. J is TRBJ1-5 and V is TRBV6-5, with D maybe TRBD1 (6 bases). The CDR3 runs to 16 residues. Germline CDR1 MNHEY, CDR2 SVGAGI. Trimming cost V 6 bases and J 0 bases, with 15 bases left between them. The CDR3 DNA follows: TGTGCCAGCAGCCGAGCCGGGACAATTAGCAATCAGCCCCAGCATTTT. Translating it yields CASSRAGTISNQPQHF.

There are a few counts of this clonotype. The chain has TRBV20-1 and TRBJ2-1; D not certain. V was trimmed by 3 bases and J by 9 bases, leaving 12 bases between them. CDR1 and CDR2 (germline): DFQATT, SNEGSKA (reference sequence). This CDR3 has 12 amino acids. The CDR3 loop is CSARAAKGEQFF. CDR3 coding DNA: TGCAGTGCTAGGGCCGCGAAGGGTGAGCAGTTCTTC.

This clonotype was detected only a few times. The rearrangement uses TRBV5-1 and TRBJ2-3; 8 bases align to TRBD2. From germline, CDR1 is SGHRS and CDR2 YFSETQ. The CDR3 loop spans 16 amino acids. With 4 bases clipped from V and 0 bases from J, the junction kept 7 bases outside the gene matches. This CDR3 reads CASSTRAGGSTDTQYF. The CDR3, as DNA: TGCGCCAGCAGCACCCGGGCGGGGGGAAGCACAGATACGCAGTATTTT.

This clonotype occurred many times. The V and J genes are TRBV7-2 and TRBJ2-5; D is unclear. This CDR3 spans 14 amino acids. Germline V CDR1 and CDR2: SGHTA, FQGNSA. V lost 2 bases, J lost 1 base, and 8 bases lay in between. CDR3 in amino acids: CASSLSRGQETQYF. CDR3 DNA: TGTGCCAGCAGCTTAAGTCGAGGCCAAGAGACCCAGTACTTC. Full variable domain (rest looked up from reference TRBV7-2 and TRBJ2-5): GAGVSQSPSNKVTEKGKDVELRCDPISGHTALYWYRQSLGQGLEFLIYFQGNSAPDKSGLPSDRFSAERTGGSVSTLTIQRTQQEDSAVYLCASSLSRGQETQYFGPGTRLLVL.

Of note for this clonotype: This may stem from a read error, because a much larger clone lies one nucleotide away. The J gene is TRBJ1-1, the V gene TRBV18, with a possible D match to TRBD1 (5 bases). V was clipped by 1 base and J by 5 bases, with 11 bases between them. The germline CDR1 and CDR2 sequences are KGHSH and LQKENI. The CDR3 totals 14 residues. The CDR3 protein is CASSPLREKTEAFF. The DNA of the CDR3 is TGTGCCAGCTCACCACTCAGGGAAAAGACTGAAGCTTTCTTT.

V is TRBV11-1 and J is TRBJ2-5; possible D gene TRBD2, 5 bases. CDR1 is SGHAT and CDR2 is FQDESV in the germline V gene (reference sequence). V lost 3 bases and J lost 3, with 23 bases in between. This CDR3 is 18 amino acids long. The CDR3 bases are TGTGCCAGCAGCTTCGCTCGTCTTTTCGGGGTACGGGAAGAGACCCAGTACTTC. It yields the protein CASSFARLFGVREETQYF.

CDR3 amino acids: CSARGTISTDTQYF. The CDR3, as DNA: TGCAGTGCTAGAGGGACGATCAGCACAGATACGCAGTATTTT. The V and J genes are TRBV20-1 and TRBJ2-3, with D unresolved. The ends were cut back, 1 base at V and 0 bases at J, with 8 bases in the middle. The germline CDR1 and CDR2 sequences are DFQATT and SNEGSKA (reference sequence). CDR3 length: 14 amino acids.

The chain is built from TRBV7-9 and TRBJ2-3, with 7 positions matching TRBD2. This CDR3 contains 17 residues. Germline V gives CDR1 SEHNR, CDR2 FQNEAQ (reference sequence). Trimming removed 7 bases from V and 0 bases from J; junction bases left unmatched: 13. CDR3 coding DNA: TGTGCCAGCACCACTGGTGGCGGTAGCGGGAGCACAGATACGCAGTATTTT. Residues: CASTTGGGSGSTDTQYF. Variable domain in full (rest from reference TRBV7-9 and TRBJ2-3): DTGVSQNPRHKITKRGQNVTFRCDPISEHNRLYWYRQTLGQGPEFLTYFQNEAQLEKSRLLSDRFSAERPKGSFSTLEIQRTEQGDSAMYLCASTTGGGSGSTDTQYFGPGTRLTVL.

The chain carries TRBV6-2 or TRBV6-3 and TRBJ2-4; 7 positions agree with TRBD2. Germline V gene lookup returns CDR1 MNHEY and CDR2 SVGEGT. The CDR3 contains 15 residues. V was pared by 2 bases and J by 1 base, with 2 bases of the junction left unmatched. This CDR3 reads CASSYDGRAKNIQYF. In nucleotides, the CDR3 is TGTGCCAGCAGTTACGACGGGAGGGCCAAAAACATTCAGTACTTC.

The chain links TRBV20-1 to TRBJ1-5; D may be TRBD1 (5 bases). Trimming cost V 6 bases and J 4 bases, with 13 bases left between them. CDR1 and CDR2 (germline): DFQATT, SNEGSKA (reference sequence). The CDR3 has 13 amino acids. CDR3 loop: CSAPGAGNQPQHF. The CDR3 DNA is TGCAGTGCCCCCGGCGCAGGGAATCAGCCCCAGCATTTT.

The genes are TRBV2 and TRBJ2-5, with D tentatively TRBD1 (5 bases). Germline V CDR1 and CDR2: SNHLY, FYNNEI. V was shortened by 0 bases and J by 2 bases, with 13 bases between the two germline ends. The CDR3 spans 16 residues. The CDR3 loop reads CASSEAQGVGQETQYF. The CDR3 DNA follows: TGTGCCAGCAGTGAAGCGCAGGGTGTAGGACAAGAGACCCAGTACTTC.

This clonotype was counted a few times. The rearrangement uses TRBV7-2 and TRBJ2-7; D may be TRBD2 (6 bases). Germline V gene data show CDR1 as SGHTA and CDR2 as FQGNSA. V lost 5 bases to trimming and J lost 2 bases, with 16 bases between them. CDR3 length: 15 residues. DNA for the CDR3: TGTGCCAGCAGCCAGCTGGAGCGGGTAACCTACGAGCAGTACTTC. Translated: CASSQLERVTYEQYF.

This clonotype was seen many times. The J gene is TRBJ2-1, the V gene TRBV7-2; D not certain. Per the germline V gene, CDR1 is SGHTA and CDR2 is FQGNSA. The length of the CDR3 is 14 residues. V lost 1 base, J lost 5 bases, and 9 bases lay in between. For the CDR3, the DNA is TGTGCCAGCAGCTTAGGGCAGCCGAACAATGAGCAGTTCTTC. It translates to CASSLGQPNNEQFF. The full variable domain, its missing parts supplied by reference TRBV7-2 and TRBJ2-1, is GAGVSQSPSNKVTEKGKDVELRCDPISGHTALYWYRQSLGQGLEFLIYFQGNSAPDKSGLPSDRFSAERTGGSVSTLTIQRTQQEDSAVYLCASSLGQPNNEQFFGPGTRLTVL.

The DNA for the CDR3 is TGTGCCAGCCATGACCCGGGACTAGCGGGAGTGCGTCAGTACTTC. Translating it yields CASHDPGLAGVRQYF. The chain employs TRBV7-2 and TRBJ2-4, with 14 nucleotides matching TRBD2. V lost 8 bases to trimming and J lost 12 bases; unmatched junction nucleotides: 12. This CDR3 has 15 residues. CDR1 and CDR2 from the germline V gene are SGHTA and FQGNSA.

This clonotype turned up a few times. The rearrangement uses TRBV7-9 and TRBJ2-1; possibly TRBD2 for D (6 bases). The CDR3 consists of 14 residues. Germline values: CDR1 SEHNR, CDR2 FQNEAQ (reference sequence). The V end lost 5 bases, the J end lost 9 bases, and 17 bases lay between the germline ends. CDR3 region: CASSRASLASEQFF. For the CDR3, the DNA is TGTGCCAGCAGCCGGGCCTCTCTAGCGAGTGAGCAGTTCTTC. Filled out from reference TRBV7-9 and TRBJ2-1, the complete variable domain reads DTGVSQNPRHKITKRGQNVTFRCDPISEHNRLYWYRQTLGQGPEFLTYFQNEAQLEKSRLLSDRFSAERPKGSFSTLEIQRTEQGDSAMYLCASSRASLASEQFFGPGTRLTVL.

J is TRBJ2-7 and V is TRBV24-1, with D possibly TRBD2 on 5 matching bases. Germline values: CDR1 KGHDR, CDR2 SFDVKD. CDR3 size: 15 residues. Trimming removed 1 base at V and 4 bases at J, with 13 bases between. The CDR3 sequence is CATSDFGDAGYEQYF. As DNA, the CDR3 is TGTGCCACCAGTGATTTCGGGGATGCTGGGTACGAGCAGTACTTC.

This clonotype was detected many times. The chain has TRBV20-1 and TRBJ2-1; 10 nucleotides match TRBD2. The V segment lost 1 base and the J segment 1 base; nucleotides outside the gene matches: 1. The CDR3 runs to 15 residues. CDR1 and CDR2 (germline): DFQATT, SNEGSKA (reference sequence). CDR3 coding DNA: TGCAGTGCTAGAGCACTAGCGGGATCCTACAATGAGCAGTTCTTC. Encoded protein: CSARALAGSYNEQFF.

This clonotype was counted between two and nine times. An end of the junction differs from the germline gene, which may be a read error. The chain links TRBV5-1 to TRBJ2-1; 7 bases map to TRBD2. The germline V gene encodes CDR1 SGHRS and CDR2 YFSETQ. This CDR3 is 20 amino acids long. CDR3 DNA: TGCGGCAGCAGCTTCCTCGGGACCCGCGGTGCGGGGAGGGCCATCAATGAGCAGTTCTTC. Its protein is CGSSFLGTRGAGRAINEQFF.